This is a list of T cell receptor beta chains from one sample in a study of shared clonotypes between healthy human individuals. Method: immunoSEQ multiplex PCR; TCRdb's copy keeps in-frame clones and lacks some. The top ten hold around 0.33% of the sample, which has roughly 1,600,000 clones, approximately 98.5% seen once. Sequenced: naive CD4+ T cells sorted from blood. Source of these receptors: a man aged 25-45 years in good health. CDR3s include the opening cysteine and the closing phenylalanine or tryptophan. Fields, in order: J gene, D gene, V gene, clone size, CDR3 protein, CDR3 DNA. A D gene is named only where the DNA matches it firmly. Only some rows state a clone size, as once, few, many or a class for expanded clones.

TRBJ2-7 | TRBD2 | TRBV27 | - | CASSPRLAGVKYEQYF | TGTGCCAGCAGTCCACGACTAGCGGGAGTAAAGTACGAGCAGTACTTC
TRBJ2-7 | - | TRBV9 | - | CASSVGGPYQEQYF | TGTGCCAGCAGCGTAGGCGGCCCTTATCAGGAGCAGTACTTC
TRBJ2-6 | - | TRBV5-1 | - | CASSQGRVRDHPSGANVLTF | TGCGCCAGCAGCCAGGGTAGGGTACGGGACCACCCCTCTGGGGCCAACGTCCTGACTTTC
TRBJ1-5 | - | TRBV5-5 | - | CASSFFLDQPQHF | TGTGCCAGCAGCTTTTTTCTGGATCAGCCCCAGCATTTT
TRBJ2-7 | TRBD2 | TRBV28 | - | CASSRAGTTNYEQYF | TGTGCCAGCAGCCGAGCCGGGACTACCAACTACGAGCAGTACTTC
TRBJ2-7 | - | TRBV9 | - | CASSVRMNYEQYF | TGTGCCAGCAGCGTGAGAATGAACTACGAGCAGTACTTC
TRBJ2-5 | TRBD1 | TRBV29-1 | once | CSVDLDRGSETQYF | TGCAGCGTTGACCTGGACAGGGGGAGTGAGACCCAGTACTTC
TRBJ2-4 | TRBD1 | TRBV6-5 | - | CASSSTGGNIQYF | TGTGCCAGCAGTTCAACAGGGGGGAACATTCAGTACTTC
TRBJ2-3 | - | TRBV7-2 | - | CASSLVRESLDTQYF | TGTGCCAGCAGCTTAGTCCGCGAGAGTTTAGATACGCAGTATTTT
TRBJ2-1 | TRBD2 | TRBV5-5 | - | CASSPGSAGVISEQFF | TGTGCCAGCAGCCCAGGGTCAGCGGGAGTCATTAGTGAGCAGTTCTTC
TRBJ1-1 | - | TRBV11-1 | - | CASSLIADLNTEAFF | TGTGCCAGCAGTCTGATCGCGGATCTGAACACTGAAGCTTTCTTT
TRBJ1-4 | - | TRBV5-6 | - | CASSFRRGRDMAEKLFF | TGTGCCAGCAGCTTCCGAAGGGGTAGGGACATGGCGGAAAAACTGTTTTTT
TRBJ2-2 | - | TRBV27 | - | CASSPQGETGELFF | TGTGCCAGCAGTCCGCAAGGGGAAACCGGGGAGCTGTTTTTT
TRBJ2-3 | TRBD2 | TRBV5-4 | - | CASSPGRASGSADTQYF | TGTGCCAGCAGCCCCGGGAGGGCTAGCGGGAGTGCAGATACGCAGTATTTT
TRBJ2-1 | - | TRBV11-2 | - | CASSLEIRTMYNEQFF | TGTGCCAGCAGCTTAGAAATCAGGACGATGTACAATGAGCAGTTCTTC
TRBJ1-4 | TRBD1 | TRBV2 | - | CASRRQGFMEKLFF | TGTGCCAGCAGGAGACAGGGGTTTATGGAAAAACTGTTTTTT
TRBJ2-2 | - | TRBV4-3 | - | CASSPRSLDTGELFF | TGCGCCAGCAGCCCCCGGAGCTTGGACACCGGGGAGCTGTTTTTT
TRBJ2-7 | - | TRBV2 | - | CASTVAGFEQYF | TGTGCCAGCACTGTGGCTGGGTTCGAGCAGTACTTC
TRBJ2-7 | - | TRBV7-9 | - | CAGVGGVKEQYF | TGTGCCGGAGTTGGGGGCGTGAAGGAGCAGTACTTC
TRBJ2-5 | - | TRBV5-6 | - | CASSLASIREAQETQYF | TGTGCCAGCAGCTTGGCCTCGATCAGGGAAGCCCAAGAGACCCAGTACTTC
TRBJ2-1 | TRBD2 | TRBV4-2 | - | CASSQPGLAVNEQFF | TGTGCCAGCAGCCAGCCGGGACTAGCGGTCAATGAGCAGTTCTTC
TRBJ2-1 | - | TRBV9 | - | CASSVHQDSYNEQFF | TGTGCCAGCAGCGTTCATCAGGACTCCTACAATGAGCAGTTCTTC
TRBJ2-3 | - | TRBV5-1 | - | CASRPGRAGTDTQYF | TGCGCCAGCAGACCCGGACGAGCGGGCACAGATACGCAGTATTTT
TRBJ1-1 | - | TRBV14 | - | CASSSSLNTEAFF | TGTGCCAGCAGCTCGTCTCTAAACACTGAAGCTTTCTTT
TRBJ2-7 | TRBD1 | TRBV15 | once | CATSPMDRDHEQYF | TGTGCCACCAGCCCCATGGACAGGGACCACGAGCAGTACTTC
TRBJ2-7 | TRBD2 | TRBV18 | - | CASSPIVSAGGPHEQYF | TGTGCCAGCTCACCGATAGTGTCAGCGGGAGGGCCCCACGAGCAGTACTTC
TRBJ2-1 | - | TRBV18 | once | CASSPGTSTYNEQFF | TGTGCCAGCTCACCTGGAACTAGCACCTACAATGAGCAGTTCTTC
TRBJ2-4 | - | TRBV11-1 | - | CASSHARDRDRNIQYF | TGTGCCAGCAGCCATGCCCGCGACAGAGACCGAAACATTCAGTACTTC
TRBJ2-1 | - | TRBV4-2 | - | CASSQDKASRYNEQFF | TGTGCCAGCAGCCAAGATAAAGCTAGCAGATACAATGAGCAGTTCTTC
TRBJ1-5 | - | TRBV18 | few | CASSPNRDGNQPQHF | TGTGCCAGCTCACCCAACAGGGACGGCAATCAGCCCCAGCATTTT
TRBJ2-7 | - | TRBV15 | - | CATSRDSYEQYF | TGTGCCACCAGCAGAGATAGTTACGAGCAGTACTTC
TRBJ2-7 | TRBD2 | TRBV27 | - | CASSLTSGRSYEQYF | TGTGCCAGCAGTTTGACTAGCGGGAGATCCTACGAGCAGTACTTC
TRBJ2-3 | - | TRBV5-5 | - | CASSFRGTDTQYF | TGTGCCAGCAGCTTTCGGGGCACAGATACGCAGTATTTT
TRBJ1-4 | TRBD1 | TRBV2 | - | CASSLEGGAGEKLFF | TGTGCCAGCAGCTTAGAAGGGGGCGCGGGTGAAAAACTGTTTTTT
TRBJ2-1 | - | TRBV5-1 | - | CASSLALGGGNEQFF | TGCGCCAGCAGCTTGGCCCTCGGTGGGGGCAATGAGCAGTTCTTC